Listed below are T cell receptor beta chains from one sample, sequenced in a study of OX40 agonist ivuxolimab in advanced cancers. This table comes from immunoSEQ multiplex PCR, and its TCRdb copy is limited to in-frame clones, with some not included. Here the sample spans 12,000 or so clones, around 76% being singletons. This material consisted of CD4+ or CD8+ T cells sorted from blood, taken in a trial of the OX40 agonist ivuxolimab. Source of these receptors: an adult with an advanced solid tumor such as melanoma, head and neck, liver or kidney cancer. CDR3s include the opening cysteine and the closing phenylalanine or tryptophan. The D gene is left open where the match is weak. Rows may omit the clone size; those that give it use once, few, many or a size class.

cdr3_nt	cdr3_aa	clone_size	d_call	v_call	j_call
TGTGCCAGCACCGAACTAGCGACACACTACGAGCAGTACTTC	CASTELATHYEQYF	NA	TRBD2	TRBV6-1	TRBJ2-7
TGTGCCTGGGGCCAGCGGGAGGGCCTGGGAGATACGCAGTATTTT	CAWGQREGLGDTQYF	NA	TRBD2	TRBV30	TRBJ2-3
TGTGCCAGCAGTGAGGACAGGGGGTATCAGCCCCAGCATTTT	CASSEDRGYQPQHF	few	TRBD1	TRBV2	TRBJ1-5
TGTGCCAGCAGCATGGCTGACGAGCAGTACTTC	CASSMADEQYF	NA	NA	TRBV7-9	TRBJ2-7
TGTGCCAGCAGCGGACAGGGGGACTATGGCTACACCTTC	CASSGQGDYGYTF	once	TRBD1	TRBV27	TRBJ1-2
TGCGCCAGCAGCCAGTGGGAGGCCTACGAGCAGTACTTC	CASSQWEAYEQYF	NA	NA	TRBV4-1	TRBJ2-7
TGTGCCAGCAGGCAAGATTATGAAGCTTTCTTT	CASRQDYEAFF	NA	NA	TRBV5-5	TRBJ1-1
TGTGCCAGCAGCCAAAAGCGGGAGGTTACCTACAATGAGCAGTTCTTC	CASSQKREVTYNEQFF	NA	TRBD2	TRBV13	TRBJ2-1
TGCAGCGTTACCAGGGACGGCTACGAGCAGTACTTC	CSVTRDGYEQYF	NA	NA	TRBV29-1	TRBJ2-7
TGTGCCAGCAGTACGGAGACAGGGGTCTACACCTTC	CASSTETGVYTF	medium-sized	TRBD1	TRBV28	TRBJ1-2
TGTGCCAGCAGTCCCCTAGGGAGAAACTATGGCTACACCTTC	CASSPLGRNYGYTF	NA	NA	TRBV27	TRBJ1-2
TGTGCCAGCAGTCTAGGCACTGAAGCTTTCTTT	CASSLGTEAFF	NA	NA	TRBV25-1	TRBJ1-1
TGTGCCAGCAGTTTACCCAGGGGGGGAGCTTTCTTT	CASSLPRGGAFF	NA	TRBD1	TRBV28	TRBJ1-1
TGTGCCAGCAGCGTAGGGTTATCGGGCGGCTACACCTTC	CASSVGLSGGYTF	few	NA	TRBV9	TRBJ1-2
TGTGCCAGCAGTGAAATGGGACCCATTACAGGGGATCCCCGGGAGACCCAGTACTTC	CASSEMGPITGDPRETQYF	NA	TRBD1	TRBV2	TRBJ2-5
TGTGCCAGCAGCACAACAGGTCATAAAAACACTGAAGCTTTCTTT	CASSTTGHKNTEAFF	NA	NA	TRBV11-2	TRBJ1-1
TGCGCCAGCAGCCAAGATGTGGGATCTAATGAAAAACTGTTTTTT	CASSQDVGSNEKLFF	NA	NA	TRBV4-3	TRBJ1-4
TGTGCCAGCAGCCTTCGGCAGGGGGATCAGCCCCAGCATTTT	CASSLRQGDQPQHF	NA	TRBD1	TRBV6-5	TRBJ1-5
TGTGCCAGCAGCTTAGCGTGGGGGCAGAGCAATCAGCCCCAGCATTTT	CASSLAWGQSNQPQHF	once	NA	TRBV7-9	TRBJ1-5
TGCGCCAGCAGCCAAGATCTACAGACCGACAATTCACCCCTCCACTTT	CASSQDLQTDNSPLHF	NA	NA	TRBV4-3	TRBJ1-6
TGTGCCAGCAGTGAATGGATAGACAGGGCTGGCGAGCAGTACTTC	CASSEWIDRAGEQYF	NA	TRBD1	TRBV25-1	TRBJ2-7
TGTGCCAGCAGCCTCAGAAAGTCCGGGGAGCTGTTTTTT	CASSLRKSGELFF	NA	NA	TRBV27	TRBJ2-2
TGCGCCAGCAGCCCAAGACGTCTCCTAGCGGGAGTCGCCTACAATGAGCAGTTCTTC	CASSPRRLLAGVAYNEQFF	NA	TRBD2	TRBV5-1	TRBJ2-1